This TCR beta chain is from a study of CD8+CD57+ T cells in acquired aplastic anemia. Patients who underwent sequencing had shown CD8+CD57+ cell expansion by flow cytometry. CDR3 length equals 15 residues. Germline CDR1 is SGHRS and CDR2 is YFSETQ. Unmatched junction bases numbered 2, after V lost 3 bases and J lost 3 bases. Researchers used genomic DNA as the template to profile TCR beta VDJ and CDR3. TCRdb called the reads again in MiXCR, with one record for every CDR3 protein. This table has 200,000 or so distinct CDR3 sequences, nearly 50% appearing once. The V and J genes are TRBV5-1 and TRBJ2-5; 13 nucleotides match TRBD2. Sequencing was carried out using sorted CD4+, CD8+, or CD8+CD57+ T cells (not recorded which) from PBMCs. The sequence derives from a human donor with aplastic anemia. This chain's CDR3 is CASSWGTSGKETQYF. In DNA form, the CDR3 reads TGCGCCAGCAGCTGGGGGACTAGCGGGAAAGAGACCCAGTACTTC.